Listed below are T cell receptor beta chains from one sample, sequenced in a study of cytomegalovirus exposure and HLA in healthy donors. The table came from immunoSEQ multiplex PCR; TCRdb's copy has only in-frame clones and leaves some out. The repertoire has fewer than 130,000 clones, 86% of them found once; the top ten carry 1.5% to 2%. The sample was PBMCs. These receptors were taken from a man in his forties in good health and CMV-seronegative. Both conserved end residues are part of each CDR3. The order of the fields is clone size, J gene, V gene, D gene, CDR3 protein, CDR3 DNA. A D gene is named only where the DNA matches it firmly. Where a row states a size, it is once, few, many or the class of an expanded clone; other rows omit it.

.,TRBJ1-1,TRBV29-1,.,CSVEVPGVNTEAFF,TGCAGCGTTGAAGTCCCAGGGGTGAACACTGAAGCTTTCTTT
few,TRBJ1-4,TRBV6-1,TRBD1,CASSGTGGEVLEKLFF,TGTGCCAGCAGTGGGACAGGGGGCGAAGTTCTTGAAAAACTGTTTTTT
few,TRBJ2-1,TRBV4-1,.,CASSQTATSYNEQFF,TGCGCCAGCAGCCAAACTGCAACTTCCTACAATGAGCAGTTCTTC
.,TRBJ2-1,TRBV4-2,TRBD1,CASSQRGQGDNEQFF,TGTGCCAGCAGCCAAAGGGGGCAGGGTGACAATGAGCAGTTCTTC
.,TRBJ2-3,TRBV6-1,.,CASSLTDTQYF,TGTGCCAGCAGCTTGACAGATACGCAGTATTTT
.,TRBJ2-1,TRBV7-6,TRBD2,CASSLGIAGDSEQFF,TGTGCCAGCAGCTTAGGAATAGCGGGGGACTCGGAGCAGTTCTTC
.,TRBJ2-1,TRBV6-5,.,CASRAVSYNEQFF,TGTGCCAGCAGAGCGGTCTCCTACAATGAGCAGTTCTTC
.,TRBJ1-5,TRBV7-2,.,CASSTDWYQPQHF,TGTGCCAGCAGTACCGACTGGTATCAGCCCCAGCATTTT
once,TRBJ2-1,TRBV7-2,TRBD1,CASSFNGQGYNEQFF,TGTGCCAGCAGCTTTAATGGACAGGGTTACAATGAGCAGTTCTTC
once,TRBJ2-1,TRBV19,.,CASSIVGRNEQFF,TGTGCCAGTAGTATAGTTGGCCGAAATGAGCAGTTCTTC
once,TRBJ1-1,TRBV19,.,CASYQNRERSEAFF,TGTGCCAGTTACCAAAACAGGGAAAGGTCTGAAGCTTTCTTT
.,TRBJ1-2,TRBV7-9,TRBD1,CASSLDRGDGYTF,TGTGCCAGCAGCTTAGACAGGGGAGACGGCTACACCTTC
.,TRBJ2-1,TRBV9,.,CASSVEGVSYNEQFF,TGTGCCAGCAGCGTAGAAGGGGTCTCCTACAATGAGCAGTTCTTC
.,TRBJ2-3,TRBV6-5,.,CASSRGGGGPSQYF,TGTGCCAGCTCTCGTGGGGGAGGGGGGCCGTCGCAGTATTTT
once,TRBJ1-1,TRBV6-5,TRBD1,CASSYITGGTEAFF,TGTGCCAGCAGTTACATAACAGGGGGAACTGAAGCTTTCTTT
.,TRBJ1-1,TRBV5-1,.,CASSLAGRVNTEAFF,TGCGCCAGCAGCTTGGCGGGCAGGGTGAACACTGAAGCTTTCTTT
.,TRBJ2-7,TRBV28,.,CASIGNYEQYF,TGTGCCAGCATCGGGAACTACGAGCAGTACTTC
.,TRBJ2-5,TRBV4-1,.,CASSQELAMYQETQYF,TGCGCCAGCAGCCAAGAGCTAGCGATGTACCAAGAGACCCAGTACTTC
.,TRBJ2-7,TRBV19,TRBD1,CASSDLDRVQYEQYF,TGTGCCAGTAGCGACCTTGACAGGGTCCAGTACGAGCAGTACTTC
.,TRBJ2-3,TRBV5-1,TRBD1,CASSGTTGEGGTQYF,TGCGCCAGCAGCGGAACAACAGGGGAAGGGGGTACGCAGTATTTT
.,TRBJ2-1,TRBV5-1,TRBD2,CASSSYLEGRGASNEQFF,TGCGCCAGCAGCTCCTACCTGGAGGGGCGGGGGGCGAGTAATGAGCAGTTCTTC
.,TRBJ2-2,TRBV9,.,CASSVSGATNTGELFF,TGTGCCAGCAGCGTCTCAGGGGCCACGAACACCGGGGAGCTGTTTTTT
few,TRBJ1-2,TRBV5-1,.,CASSLPSGVVGYTF,TGCGCCAGCAGCTTGCCGTCGGGGGTGGTAGGCTACACCTTC
few,TRBJ1-6,TRBV14,.,CASSQGGNSPLHF,TGTGCCAGCAGCCAAGGCGGAAATTCACCCCTCCACTTT
once,TRBJ1-4,TRBV28,.,CASSFMGLGEKLFF,TGTGCCAGCAGTTTTATGGGACTGGGTGAAAAACTGTTTTTT
.,TRBJ2-7,TRBV7-2,TRBD1,CASSAFTGGNYEQYF,TGTGCCAGCAGCGCATTCACAGGGGGGAACTACGAGCAGTACTTC
.,TRBJ1-4,TRBV6-5,.,CASSPTRVGGKLFF,TGTGCCAGCAGCCCTACTAGGGTCGGGGGGAAACTGTTTTTT
.,TRBJ1-4,TRBV5-1,.,CASSLGVTGNEKLFF,TGCGCCAGCAGCTTGGGGGTAACAGGGAATGAAAAACTGTTTTTT
.,TRBJ1-1,TRBV6-5,TRBD1,CASSYWGQGENTEAFF,TGTGCCAGCAGTTACTGGGGACAGGGAGAGAACACTGAAGCTTTCTTT
.,TRBJ1-2,TRBV28,TRBD1,CASSSRDSYGYTF,TGTGCCAGCAGTTCGAGGGACAGCTATGGCTACACCTTC
few,TRBJ1-5,TRBV6-6,TRBD1,CASRGTGGYQPQHF,TGTGCCAGCAGGGGGACAGGGGGCTATCAGCCCCAGCATTTT
.,TRBJ2-6,TRBV9,.,CASSVSTGPFSGANVLTF,TGTGCCAGCAGCGTGAGTACAGGGCCCTTTTCTGGGGCCAACGTCCTGACTTTC
.,TRBJ1-1,TRBV6-5,.,CASSLTLKNTEAFF,TGTGCCAGCAGTTTAACTCTCAAGAACACTGAAGCTTTCTTT
few,TRBJ2-1,TRBV4-1,.,CASSQEGRNSYNEQFF,TGCGCCAGCAGCCAAGAAGGCAGGAATTCCTACAATGAGCAGTTCTTC
many,TRBJ1-2,TRBV4-1,.,CASSQEGQGGQLGYTF,TGCGCCAGCAGCCAAGAGGGGCAGGGAGGGCAGCTTGGCTACACCTTC
.,TRBJ1-2,TRBV20-1,.,CSAGLNGYTF,TGCAGTGCTGGACTAAATGGCTACACCTTC
.,TRBJ2-7,TRBV5-6,.,CASSFGESRYEQYF,TGTGCCAGCAGCTTTGGAGAGAGCCGCTACGAGCAGTACTTC
.,TRBJ1-4,TRBV25-1,TRBD1,CASSERTGVTEKLFF,TGTGCCAGCAGTGAAAGGACAGGGGTCACTGAAAAACTGTTTTTT
once,TRBJ2-1,TRBV30,TRBD1,CAWSPGTAYNEQFF,TGTGCCTGGAGTCCTGGGACAGCTTACAATGAGCAGTTCTTC
.,TRBJ2-3,TRBV27,TRBD2,CASSLWTSDGTDTQYF,TGTGCCAGCAGTCTATGGACTAGCGACGGCACAGATACGCAGTATTTT
few,TRBJ2-1,TRBV27,.,CASLPGGPDNEQFF,TGTGCCAGCCTTCCCGGGGGGCCCGACAATGAGCAGTTCTTC
.,TRBJ2-3,TRBV7-6,TRBD2,CASSLAGAGTDTQYF,TGTGCCAGCAGCCTAGCGGGGGCGGGCACAGATACGCAGTATTTT
.,TRBJ1-1,TRBV9,.,CASSVGRITEAFF,TGTGCCAGCAGCGTAGGGCGGATCACTGAAGCTTTCTTT
.,TRBJ2-1,TRBV5-1,TRBD2,CASSTGLARLDEQFF,TGCGCCAGCAGCACGGGACTAGCTCGGCTGGATGAGCAGTTCTTC
few,TRBJ2-1,TRBV29-1,.,CSVTRGVSSYNEQFF,TGCAGCGTTACCAGGGGGGTTAGCTCCTACAATGAGCAGTTCTTC
.,TRBJ1-6,TRBV5-1,TRBD1,CASSLTGETPLHF,TGCGCCAGCAGCTTGACAGGGGAGACACCCCTCCACTTT